The clone carrying this T cell receptor (beta chain) was counted a few times. The data belong to a study of CD8 T cells in ankylosing spondylitis. TCRdb redid the calling of the 5' RACE reads with MiXCR, one entry per CDR3 protein. Of some 250,000 distinct CDR3 sequences in the sample, roughly 25% were seen once. The receptor was derived from a male donor with ankylosing spondylitis or in good health (not recorded which). Material: blood, either unsorted or a sorted T cell fraction (not recorded which).

The CDR3 loop is CASSIQGRDTQYF. The CDR3, as DNA: TGTGCCAGTAGTATCCAGGGGCGAGATACGCAGTATTTT. The chain recombines TRBV19 with TRBJ2-3; the D gene is possibly TRBD1 (6 bases). The germline V and J ends were trimmed by 3 bases and 5 bases, with 9 bases remaining between them. The V gene's germline CDR1 is LNHDA and CDR2 SQIVND (reference sequence). This CDR3 contains 13 residues.